This record looks at one T cell receptor beta chain sequence and its context. As yet, its antigen is unknown. The record originates from a study of T cells after yellow fever vaccination. Study-level findings and limits: Although most clonotypes did not, a small share appeared in both CD4 and CD8 compartments. The secondary response was weaker, and its peak arrived faster, on day 5 versus 15. Most primary-vaccination clones recurred post-booster (around 97% CD4, roughly 91% CD8).

TCRdb ran MiXCR on the 5' RACE reads and lists one entry per CDR3 protein. Of about 300,000 distinct CDR3 sequences in the sample, around 9.3% were seen once. In germline, CDR1 is MNHEY, CDR2 SVGEGT. Trimming pared 3 bases from V and 0 bases from J, leaving 9 bases between. This CDR3 spans 15 amino acids. The chain couples TRBV6-2 or TRBV6-3 to TRBJ1-3; D is unresolved. This TCR was recovered from a man younger than 35 who received the YFV17D yellow fever vaccine. Here the sequenced sample was CD4+ T cells sorted from PBMCs, taken 5 days after the yellow fever booster vaccination. This CDR3 is CASSYQLYSGNTIYF. The CDR3 DNA follows: TGTGCCAGCAGTTATCAGCTCTACTCTGGAAACACCATATATTTT.